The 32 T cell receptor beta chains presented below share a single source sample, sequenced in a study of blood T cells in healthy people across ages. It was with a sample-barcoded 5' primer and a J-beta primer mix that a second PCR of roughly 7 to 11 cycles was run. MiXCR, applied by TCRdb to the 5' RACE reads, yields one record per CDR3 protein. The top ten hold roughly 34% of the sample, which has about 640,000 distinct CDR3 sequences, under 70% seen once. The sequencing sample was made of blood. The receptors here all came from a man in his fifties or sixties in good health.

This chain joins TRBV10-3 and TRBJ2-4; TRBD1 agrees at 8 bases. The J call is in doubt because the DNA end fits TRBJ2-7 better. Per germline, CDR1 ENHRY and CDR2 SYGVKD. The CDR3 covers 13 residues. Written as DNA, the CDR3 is TGTGCCAGCCACCAGGACAGGGCCTACGAGCAGTACTTC. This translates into CASHQDRAYEQYF.

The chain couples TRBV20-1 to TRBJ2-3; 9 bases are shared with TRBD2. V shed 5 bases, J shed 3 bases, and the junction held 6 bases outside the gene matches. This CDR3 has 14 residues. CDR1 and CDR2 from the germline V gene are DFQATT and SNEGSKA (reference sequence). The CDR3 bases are TGCAGTGCTCGCAAGGGACTAGCAACAGATACGCAGTATTTT. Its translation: CSARKGLATDTQYF.

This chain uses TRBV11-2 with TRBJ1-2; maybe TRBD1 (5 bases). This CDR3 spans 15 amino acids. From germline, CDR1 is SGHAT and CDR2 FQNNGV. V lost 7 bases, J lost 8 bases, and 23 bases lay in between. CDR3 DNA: TGTGCCAGCACCATATCCGGGGCACAACAAGGGGGCTACACCTTC. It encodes CASTISGAQQGGYTF.

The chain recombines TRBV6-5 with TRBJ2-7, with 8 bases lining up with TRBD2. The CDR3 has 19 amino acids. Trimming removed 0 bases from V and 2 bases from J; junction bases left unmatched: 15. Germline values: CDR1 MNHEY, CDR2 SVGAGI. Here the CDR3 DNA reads TGTGCCAGCAGTTACTCAGGAAACGTCAAGCGGGGGAGTACCTACGAGCAGTACTTC. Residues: CASSYSGNVKRGSTYEQYF.

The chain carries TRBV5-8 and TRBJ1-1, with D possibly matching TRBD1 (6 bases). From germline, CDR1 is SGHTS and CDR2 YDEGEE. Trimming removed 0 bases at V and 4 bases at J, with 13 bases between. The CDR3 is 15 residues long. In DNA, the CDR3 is TGTGCCAGCAGCTTGGACAGGGTACGGAGCACTGAAGCTTTCTTT. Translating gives CASSLDRVRSTEAFF.

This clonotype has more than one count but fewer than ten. The CDR3 loop is CATSDEQETQYF. CDR3 bases: TGTGCCACCAGTGATGAGCAAGAGACCCAGTACTTC. The genes are TRBV24-1 and TRBJ2-5; no clear D. V was trimmed by 3 bases and J by 2 bases, leaving 3 bases between them. This CDR3 spans 12 amino acids. Germline V gene sequence: CDR1 KGHDR, CDR2 SFDVKD.

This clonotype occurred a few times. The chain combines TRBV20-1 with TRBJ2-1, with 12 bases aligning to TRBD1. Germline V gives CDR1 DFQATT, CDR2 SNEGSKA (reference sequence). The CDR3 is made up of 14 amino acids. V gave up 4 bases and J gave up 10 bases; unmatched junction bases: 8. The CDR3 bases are TGCAGTGCTACCGGGACAGGGGGCGCCTGGGAGCAGTTCTTC. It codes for CSATGTGGAWEQFF.

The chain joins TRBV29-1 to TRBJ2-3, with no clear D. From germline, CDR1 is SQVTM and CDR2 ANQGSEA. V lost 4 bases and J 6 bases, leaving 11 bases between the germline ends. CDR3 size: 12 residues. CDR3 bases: TGCAGCGTTGTCCCCACATCGGATACGCAGTATTTT. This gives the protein CSVVPTSDTQYF.

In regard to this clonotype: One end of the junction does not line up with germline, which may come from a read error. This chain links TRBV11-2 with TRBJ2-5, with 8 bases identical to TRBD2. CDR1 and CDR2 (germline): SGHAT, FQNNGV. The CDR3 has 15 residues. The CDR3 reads CASSLERGTQETQYF. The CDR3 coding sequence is TGTGCCAGCAGCCTAGAGCGGGGGACCCAAGAGACCCAGTACTTC.

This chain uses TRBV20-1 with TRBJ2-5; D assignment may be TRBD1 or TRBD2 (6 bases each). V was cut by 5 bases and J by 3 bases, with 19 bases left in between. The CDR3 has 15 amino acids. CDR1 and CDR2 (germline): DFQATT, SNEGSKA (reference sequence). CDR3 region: CSARIPGAAEETQYF. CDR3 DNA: TGCAGTGCTCGTATCCCGGGGGCTGCTGAAGAGACCCAGTACTTC.

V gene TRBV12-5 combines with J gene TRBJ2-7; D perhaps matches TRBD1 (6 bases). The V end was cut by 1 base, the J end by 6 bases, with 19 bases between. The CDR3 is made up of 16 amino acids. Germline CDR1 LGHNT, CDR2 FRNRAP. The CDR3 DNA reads TGTGCTAGTGGTTTGGGGACAGCCTCGAACTCTGCCGAGCAGTACTTC. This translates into CASGLGTASNSAEQYF.

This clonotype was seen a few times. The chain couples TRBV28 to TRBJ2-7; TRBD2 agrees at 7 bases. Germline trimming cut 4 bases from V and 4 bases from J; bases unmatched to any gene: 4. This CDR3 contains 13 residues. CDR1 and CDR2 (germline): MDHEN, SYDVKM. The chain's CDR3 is CASSWGGGYEQYF. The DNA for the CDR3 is TGTGCCAGCAGTTGGGGGGGGGGATACGAGCAGTACTTC.

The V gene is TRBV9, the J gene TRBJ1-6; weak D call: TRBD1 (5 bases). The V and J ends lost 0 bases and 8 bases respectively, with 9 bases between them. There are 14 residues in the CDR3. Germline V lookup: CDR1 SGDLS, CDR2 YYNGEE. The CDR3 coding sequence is TGTGCCAGCAGCGTAGGGGGGTATGATTCACCCCTCCACTTT. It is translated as CASSVGGYDSPLHF.

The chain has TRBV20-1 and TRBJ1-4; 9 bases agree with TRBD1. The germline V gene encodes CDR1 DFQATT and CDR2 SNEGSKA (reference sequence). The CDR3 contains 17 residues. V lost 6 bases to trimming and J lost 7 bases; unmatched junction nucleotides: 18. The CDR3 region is CSAAHPHPTGGGEKLFF. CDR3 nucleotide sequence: TGCAGTGCCGCTCACCCGCACCCGACAGGGGGAGGTGAAAAACTGTTTTTT.

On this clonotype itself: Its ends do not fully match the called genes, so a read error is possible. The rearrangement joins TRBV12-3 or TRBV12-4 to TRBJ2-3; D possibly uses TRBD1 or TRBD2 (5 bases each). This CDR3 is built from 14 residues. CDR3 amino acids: CASSPRGRTDMQYF. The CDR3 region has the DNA TGTGCCAGCAGTCCCCGGGGCAGAACAGATATGCAGTATTTT.

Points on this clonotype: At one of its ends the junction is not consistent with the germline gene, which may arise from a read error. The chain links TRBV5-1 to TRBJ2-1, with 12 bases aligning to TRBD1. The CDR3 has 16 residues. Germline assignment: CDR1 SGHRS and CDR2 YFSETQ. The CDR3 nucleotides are TGCGCCAGCAGCCGGGAACCGGGACAGGGGGCTAATGAGCAGTTCTTT. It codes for CASSREPGQGANEQFF.

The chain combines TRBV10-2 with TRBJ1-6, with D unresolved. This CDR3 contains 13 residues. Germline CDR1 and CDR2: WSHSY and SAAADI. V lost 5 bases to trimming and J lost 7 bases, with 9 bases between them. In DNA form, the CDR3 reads TGCGCCAGCAGTCCACGGGCCAATTCACCCCTCCACTTT. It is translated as CASSPRANSPLHF.

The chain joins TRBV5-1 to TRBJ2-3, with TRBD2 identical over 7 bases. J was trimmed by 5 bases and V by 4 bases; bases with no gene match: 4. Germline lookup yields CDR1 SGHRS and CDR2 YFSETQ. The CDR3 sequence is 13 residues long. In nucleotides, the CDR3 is TGCGCCAGCAGCCTGGGACTAATAGATACGCAGTATTTT. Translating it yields CASSLGLIDTQYF.

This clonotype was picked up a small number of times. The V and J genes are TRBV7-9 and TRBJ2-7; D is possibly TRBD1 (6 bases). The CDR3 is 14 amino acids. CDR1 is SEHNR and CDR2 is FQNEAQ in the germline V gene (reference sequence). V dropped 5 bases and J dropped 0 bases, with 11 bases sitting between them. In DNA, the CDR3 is TGTGCCAGCAGCCGTGTGGGGGCCTCCTACGAGCAGTACTTC. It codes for CASSRVGASYEQYF.

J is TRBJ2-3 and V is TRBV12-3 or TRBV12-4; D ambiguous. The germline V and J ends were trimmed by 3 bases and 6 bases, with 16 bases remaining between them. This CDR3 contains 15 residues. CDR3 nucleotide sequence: TGTGCCAGCAGTTTTCTATCACGACCCCCGGATACGCAGTATTTT. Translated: CASSFLSRPPDTQYF.

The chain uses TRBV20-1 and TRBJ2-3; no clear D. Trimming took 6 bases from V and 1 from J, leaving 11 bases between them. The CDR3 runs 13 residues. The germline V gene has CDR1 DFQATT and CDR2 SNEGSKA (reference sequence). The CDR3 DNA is TGCAGTGCCCCGACTGGGGGCACAGATACGCAGTATTTT. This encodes CSAPTGGTDTQYF.

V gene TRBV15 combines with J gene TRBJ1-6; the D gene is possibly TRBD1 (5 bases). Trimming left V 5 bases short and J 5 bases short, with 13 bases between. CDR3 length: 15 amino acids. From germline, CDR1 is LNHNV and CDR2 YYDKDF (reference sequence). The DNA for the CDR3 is TGTGCCACCAGCGGCGGGACCGAGAATAATTCACCCCTCCACTTT. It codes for CATSGGTENNSPLHF.

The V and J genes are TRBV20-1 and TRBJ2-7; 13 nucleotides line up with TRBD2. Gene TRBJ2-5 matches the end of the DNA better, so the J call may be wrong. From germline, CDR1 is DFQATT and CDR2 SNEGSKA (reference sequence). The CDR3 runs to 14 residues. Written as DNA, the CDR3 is TGCAGTGCTCTACTGGGACTAGCGGGGGAGACCCAGTACTTC. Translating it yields CSALLGLAGETQYF.

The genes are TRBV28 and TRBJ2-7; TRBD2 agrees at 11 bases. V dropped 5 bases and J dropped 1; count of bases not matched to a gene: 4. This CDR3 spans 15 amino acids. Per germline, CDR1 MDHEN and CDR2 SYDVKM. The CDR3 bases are TGTGCCAGCAGTCCCGCTAGCGGGGGGTCCTACGAGCAGTACTTC. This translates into CASSPASGGSYEQYF.

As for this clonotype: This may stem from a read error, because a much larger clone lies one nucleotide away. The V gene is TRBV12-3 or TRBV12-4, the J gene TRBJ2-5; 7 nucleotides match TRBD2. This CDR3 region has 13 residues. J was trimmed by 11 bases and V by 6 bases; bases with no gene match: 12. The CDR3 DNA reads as TGTGCCAGCAGGCTAGCGGATGCTAATGAGCAGTACTTC. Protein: CASRLADANEQYF.

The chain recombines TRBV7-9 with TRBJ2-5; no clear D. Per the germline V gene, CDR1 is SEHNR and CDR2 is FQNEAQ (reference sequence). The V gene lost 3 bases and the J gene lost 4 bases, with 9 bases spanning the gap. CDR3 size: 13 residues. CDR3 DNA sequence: TGTGCCAGCAGCTTTAATCTGGCAGAGACCCAGTACTTC. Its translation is CASSFNLAETQYF. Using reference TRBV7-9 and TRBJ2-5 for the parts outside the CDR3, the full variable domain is DTGVSQNPRHKITKRGQNVTFRCDPISEHNRLYWYRQTLGQGPEFLTYFQNEAQLEKSRLLSDRFSAERPKGSFSTLEIQRTEQGDSAMYLCASSFNLAETQYFGPGTRLLVL.

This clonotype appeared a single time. The CDR3 protein is CASRKLAGTYNEQFF. The CDR3 DNA reads TGTGCCAGCAGGAAACTAGCGGGGACCTACAATGAGCAGTTCTTC. The V gene is TRBV12-3 or TRBV12-4, the J gene TRBJ2-1; the match to TRBD2 covers 10 bases. Trimming at V came to 6 bases and at J to 2 bases, leaving 4 bases not matched to a gene. The CDR3 sequence is 15 residues long.

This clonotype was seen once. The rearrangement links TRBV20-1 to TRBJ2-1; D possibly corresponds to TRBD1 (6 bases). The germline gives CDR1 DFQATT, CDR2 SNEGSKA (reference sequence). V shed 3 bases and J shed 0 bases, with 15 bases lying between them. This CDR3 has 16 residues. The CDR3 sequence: CSASWDKAGSYNEQFF. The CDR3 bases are TGCAGTGCTAGTTGGGACAAGGCGGGCTCCTACAATGAGCAGTTCTTC.

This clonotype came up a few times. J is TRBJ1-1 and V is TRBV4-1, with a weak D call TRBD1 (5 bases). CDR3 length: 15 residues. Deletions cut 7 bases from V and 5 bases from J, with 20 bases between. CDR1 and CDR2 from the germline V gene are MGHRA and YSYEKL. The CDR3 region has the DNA TGCGCCAGCACCCCCCAAGGGGTTAGGGGAACTGAAGCTTTCTTT. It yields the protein CASTPQGVRGTEAFF.

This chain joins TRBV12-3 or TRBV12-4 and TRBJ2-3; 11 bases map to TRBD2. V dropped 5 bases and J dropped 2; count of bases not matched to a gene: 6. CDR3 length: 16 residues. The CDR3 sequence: CASSARTSGFTDTQYF. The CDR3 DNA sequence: TGTGCCAGCAGTGCCCGGACTAGCGGGTTCACAGATACGCAGTATTTT.

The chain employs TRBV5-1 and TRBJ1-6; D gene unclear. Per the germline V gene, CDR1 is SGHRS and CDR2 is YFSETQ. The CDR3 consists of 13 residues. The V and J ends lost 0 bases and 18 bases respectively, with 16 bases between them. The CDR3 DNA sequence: TGCGCCAGCAGCTTGGTAGTGGATTCACCCTCCCACTTT. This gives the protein CASSLVVDSPSHF.

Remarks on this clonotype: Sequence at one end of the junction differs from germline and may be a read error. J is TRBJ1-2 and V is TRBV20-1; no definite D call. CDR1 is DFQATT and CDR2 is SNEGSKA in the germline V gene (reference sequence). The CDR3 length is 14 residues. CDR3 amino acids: CGATNLKGGDGYTF. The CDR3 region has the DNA TGCGGTGCCACAAATTTGAAGGGCGGGGATGGCTACACCTTC.